This note documents a single T cell receptor beta chain sequence. Its target is not known. This specimen comes from a study of shared clonotypes between healthy human individuals. Study background: Each donor's CD4 naive and CD4 memory cells filled three plates apiece, CD8 naive two, and CD8 memory one.

V lost 4 bases and J 5 bases, leaving 21 bases between the germline ends. The CDR3 is made up of 16 amino acids. CDR1 is SGDLS and CDR2 is YYNGEE in the germline V gene. Each subset's genomic DNA was split evenly across several immunoSEQ plates. Libraries were prepared by immunoSEQ multiplex PCR; TCRdb keeps only in-frame clonotypes and omits some of them. The sample holds over 2 million clones, 90% to 95% seen once. Broader study findings: Rarefaction indicated that sorted-subset sequencing remained incomplete although depth was large. It was the non-shared clonotypes that had lower generation probabilities than clonotypes shared by all four donors.

This chain uses TRBV9 with TRBJ1-2, with no clear D. The source material was naive CD4+ T cells sorted from blood. Subset noted: CD45RA+ positively selected. This receptor was identified in a man aged 18 to 29 in good health. Here the CDR3 reads CASSPQSEDLLYGYTF. The CDR3 nucleotides read TGTGCCAGCAGCCCACAATCGGAAGACCTACTATATGGCTACACCTTC.